This entry lists 18 T cell receptor beta chains sequenced from one sample in a study of blood T cell repertoires in COVID-19. The repertoire was sequenced with immunoSEQ multiplex PCR; TCRdb's copy has only in-frame clones and lacks some. This sample yields about 98,000 clones, of which roughly 86% are seen a single time; about 9.4% belongs to the top ten. The sequenced sample was peripheral blood. The receptor set was obtained from a middle-aged man with acute or convalescent COVID-19.

This chain connects TRBV19 to TRBJ2-7; D remains unclear. The CDR3 totals 13 residues. The ends were cut back, 10 bases at V and 0 bases at J, with 13 bases in the middle. Germline lookup yields CDR1 LNHDA and CDR2 SQIVND (reference sequence). CDR3 amino acids: CATRGVPSYEQYF. In DNA form, the CDR3 reads TGTGCCACCCGAGGCGTCCCCTCCTACGAGCAGTACTTC.

Only one count was recorded for this clone. The rearrangement joins TRBV28 to TRBJ1-3; D uncertain. The CDR3 runs 17 residues. Germline V CDR1 and CDR2: MDHEN, SYDVKM. The ends were cut back, 1 base at V and 4 bases at J, with 17 bases in the middle. CDR3 loop: CASSLYRNGRSGNTIYF. The DNA of the CDR3 is TGTGCCAGCAGTTTATACCGTAACGGTAGATCGGGAAACACCATATATTTT.

The V and J genes are TRBV27 and TRBJ2-7; tentatively, D is TRBD2 (6 bases). The germline V and J ends were trimmed by 5 bases and 2 bases, with 16 bases remaining between them. Germline lookup yields CDR1 MNHEY and CDR2 SMNVEV (reference sequence). The CDR3 contains 15 residues. This CDR3 is CASSPLGGGTYEQYF. Written as DNA, the CDR3 is TGTGCCAGCAGTCCTCTGGGAGGTGGTACCTACGAGCAGTACTTC.

The chain employs TRBV6-6 and TRBJ1-2; D perhaps matches TRBD1 (5 bases). The CDR3 extends over 14 amino acids. The V end lost 0 bases, the J end lost 7 bases, and 12 bases lay between the germline ends. The germline CDR1 and CDR2 sequences are MNHNY and SVGAGI (reference sequence). CDR3 bases: TGTGCCAGCAGTTACTCGACGGGGGTCGGTGGCTACACCTTC. Protein product: CASSYSTGVGGYTF.

The chain recombines TRBV5-3 with TRBJ2-7; 9 nucleotides agree with TRBD2. TRBV5-3 has ORF status, its function being uncertain. The CDR3 covers 11 residues. V trimming: 4 bases; J trimming: 10 bases; junction bases outside the gene matches: 3. The CDR3 spells CARSRTSDQYF. The DNA for the CDR3 is TGTGCCAGAAGCCGGACTAGCGATCAGTACTTC.

Details on this clone: The same CDR3 arises from other DNA sequences in this sample as well. DNA for the CDR3: TGCGCCAGCAGCTTCAGGGGGTTAGGGACTGAAGCTTTCTTT. Amino acid sequence: CASSFRGLGTEAFF. The gene calls are TRBV5-1 and TRBJ1-1, with 7 bases lining up with TRBD1. J was trimmed by 5 bases and V by 2 bases; bases with no gene match: 6. In germline, CDR1 is SGHRS, CDR2 YFSETQ. The CDR3 covers 14 residues.

This chain uses TRBV4-2 with TRBJ1-3, with D perhaps matching TRBD1 (5 bases). This CDR3 spans 14 amino acids. The V gene lost 1 base and the J gene lost 6 bases, with 10 bases spanning the gap. Germline V gene lookup returns CDR1 LGHNA and CDR2 YNFKEQ. Here the CDR3 DNA reads TGTGCCAGCAGCCAAGCTACAGGTGCAAACACCATATATTTT. Encoded protein: CASSQATGANTIYF.

The rearrangement joins TRBV7-9 to TRBJ1-2, with TRBD1 matching 8 bases. V lost 6 bases and J lost 8; bases outside the gene matches: 14. The CDR3 loop spans 15 amino acids. CDR1 is SEHNR and CDR2 is FQNEAQ in the germline V gene (reference sequence). The CDR3 region has the DNA TGTGCCAGCAGAGAGTCCGGGGGGACAGGATACGGCTACACCTTC. Translating it yields CASRESGGTGYGYTF.

This chain uses TRBV5-1 with TRBJ2-1, with D possibly matching TRBD2 (6 bases). Germline lookup yields CDR1 SGHRS and CDR2 YFSETQ. Deletions cut 4 bases from V and 4 bases from J, with 12 bases between. This CDR3 contains 14 residues. The CDR3 sequence is CASSVGGEYNEQFF. The CDR3 DNA reads TGCGCCAGCAGCGTCGGGGGAGAATACAATGAGCAGTTCTTC.

The chain joins TRBV6-2 or TRBV6-3 to TRBJ1-3; the match to TRBD1 covers 7 bases. The CDR3 spans 16 residues. CDR1 and CDR2 from the germline V gene are MNHEY and SVGEGT. V was pared by 2 bases and J by 0 bases, with 4 bases of the junction left unmatched. The CDR3 protein is CASSYGQVRSGNTIYF. The CDR3 bases are TGTGCCAGCAGTTACGGACAGGTGCGCTCTGGAAACACCATATATTTT.

The table lists this clone with a count of one. The gene calls are TRBV9 and TRBJ1-1; the D gene is possibly TRBD1 (6 bases). Trimming left V 3 bases short and J 4 bases short, with 10 bases between. The CDR3 contains 13 residues. Germline-derived CDR1 and CDR2 are SGDLS and YYNGEE. For the CDR3, the DNA is TGTGCCAGCAGCGCGGGAGGGGGCACTGAAGCTTTCTTT. It is translated as CASSAGGGTEAFF. The variable domain in full, with the rest retrieved from reference TRBV9 and TRBJ1-1, is DSGVTQTPKHLITATGQRVTLRCSPRSGDLSVYWYQQSLDQGLQFLIQYYNGEERAKGNILERFSAQQFPDLHSELNLSSLELGDSALYFCASSAGGGTEAFFGQGTRLTVV.

The genes are TRBV5-6 and TRBJ2-3; 8 bases match TRBD1. From germline, CDR1 is SGHDT and CDR2 YYEEEE. The CDR3 runs to 15 residues. V lost 5 bases, J lost 0 bases, and 5 bases stayed unmatched. CDR3 loop: CASRQQGGSTDTQYF. CDR3 nucleotides: TGTGCCAGCAGACAACAGGGGGGTAGCACAGATACGCAGTATTTT. Together with reference TRBV5-6 and TRBJ2-3, the CDR3 gives the full variable domain: DAGVTQSPTHLIKTRGQQVTLRCSPKSGHDTVSWYQQALGQGPQFIFQYYEEEERQRGNFPDRFSGHQFPNYSSELNVNALLLGDSALYLCASRQQGGSTDTQYFGPGTRLTVL.

This clone was counted a single time. CDR3 DNA: TGTGCCAGCAGTCCATGGACAGGGGGCCGAGATGGCTACACCTTC. This sequence encodes CASSPWTGGRDGYTF. V usage is TRBV27 and J usage is TRBJ1-2, with TRBD1 matching over 11 bases. Trimming at V came to 5 bases and at J to 6 bases, leaving 8 bases not matched to a gene. This CDR3 spans 15 amino acids. CDR1 and CDR2 (germline): MNHEY, SMNVEV (reference sequence).

This chain joins TRBV6-6 and TRBJ2-3; TRBD2 matches 8 bases. CDR3 size: 16 residues. The germline CDR1 and CDR2 sequences are MNHNY and SVGAGI (reference sequence). The V and J ends lost 2 bases and 6 bases, in that order; junction bases with no gene match: 10. CDR3 sequence (DNA): TGTGCCAGCAGTTACCGATCCAGCGGGAGTAAGGATACGCAGTATTTT. Its translation: CASSYRSSGSKDTQYF.

This clone has only one observation. The chain joins TRBV9 to TRBJ1-2; 9 nucleotides line up with TRBD1. In germline, CDR1 is SGDLS, CDR2 YYNGEE. The CDR3 is 14 amino acids. The J segment lost 5 bases and the V segment lost 6 bases, leaving 8 bases of the junction unmatched. CDR3 sequence reads: CASTAGTGKYGYTF. The DNA for the CDR3 is TGTGCCAGCACCGCCGGGACAGGGAAGTATGGCTACACCTTC.

This rearrangement joins TRBV6-5 to TRBJ2-7; D possibly corresponds to TRBD2 (5 bases). V lost 8 bases and J 3 bases, leaving 8 bases between the germline ends. The V gene's germline CDR1 is MNHEY and CDR2 SVGAGI. This CDR3 has 11 residues. The CDR3 nucleotides read TGTGCCAGCTCGGGATTCTACGAGCAGTACTTC. The encoded protein is CASSGFYEQYF.

This chain links TRBV11-2 with TRBJ1-1; TRBD1 aligns across 10 bases. With 5 bases clipped from V and 6 bases from J, the junction kept 6 bases outside the gene matches. Per the germline V gene, CDR1 is SGHAT and CDR2 is FQNNGV. This CDR3 is built from 14 residues. CDR3 sequence reads: CASSLSTGGSEAFF. CDR3 sequence (DNA): TGTGCCAGCAGCCTGTCGACAGGGGGCTCTGAAGCTTTCTTT.

V and J are TRBV7-3 and TRBJ2-1; TRBD2 aligns across 12 bases. Germline CDR1 and CDR2: SGHTA and FQGTGA. This CDR3 has 16 amino acids. With 3 bases clipped from V and 6 bases from J, the junction kept 6 bases outside the gene matches. This CDR3 reads CASSFGLAGISNEQFF. Here the CDR3 DNA reads TGTGCCAGCAGCTTTGGACTAGCGGGAATCTCCAATGAGCAGTTCTTC.